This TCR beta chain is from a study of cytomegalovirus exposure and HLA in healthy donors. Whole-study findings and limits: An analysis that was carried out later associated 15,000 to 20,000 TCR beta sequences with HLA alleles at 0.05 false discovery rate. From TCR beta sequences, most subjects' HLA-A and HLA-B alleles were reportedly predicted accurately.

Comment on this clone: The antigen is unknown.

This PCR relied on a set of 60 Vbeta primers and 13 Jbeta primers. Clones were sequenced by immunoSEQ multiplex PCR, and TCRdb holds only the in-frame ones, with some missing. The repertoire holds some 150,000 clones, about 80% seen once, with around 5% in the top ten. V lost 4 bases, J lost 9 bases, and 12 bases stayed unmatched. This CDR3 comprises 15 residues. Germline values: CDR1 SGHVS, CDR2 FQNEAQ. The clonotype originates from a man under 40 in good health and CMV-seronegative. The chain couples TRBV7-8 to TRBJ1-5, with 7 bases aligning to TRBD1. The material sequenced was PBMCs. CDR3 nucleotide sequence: TGTGCCAGCAGCTCCTGGGACAGAGTCCCGGTGCCCCAGCATTTT. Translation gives CASSSWDRVPVPQHF.